The rows below give T cell receptor beta chains drawn from one sample of a study of shared clonotypes between healthy human individuals. The assay was immunoSEQ multiplex PCR, and TCRdb's table has in-frame clones only and misses some. Found here are about 600,000 clones, about 96% of them singletons; the top ten hold around 0.058%. Sequenced input: naive CD4+ T cells sorted from blood. The receptors stem from a woman in her twenties or thirties in good health. CDR3s include the opening cysteine and the closing phenylalanine or tryptophan. A D gene is named only where the DNA matches it firmly. Clone size is shown for a subset of rows, as once, few, many or a class of expanded clone.

NA,TRBJ2-7,TRBV10-1,NA,CASSDPGLNYEQYF,TGCGCCAGCAGTGACCCGGGACTTAACTACGAGCAGTACTTC
NA,TRBJ1-1,TRBV29-1,TRBD1,CSVPRRGGTVNEAFF,TGCAGCGTCCCACGAAGAGGGGGGACAGTGAATGAAGCTTTCTTT
NA,TRBJ1-6,TRBV27,NA,CASSWGRLGAGSPLHF,TGTGCCAGCAGTTGGGGGCGGTTGGGGGCCGGATCACCCCTCCACTTT
NA,TRBJ2-1,TRBV28,NA,CASSSPGNLPNEQFF,TGTGCCAGCAGTTCCCCCGGCAACCTACCCAATGAGCAGTTCTTC
NA,TRBJ2-2,TRBV5-1,NA,CASSSDPGLSTGELFF,TGCGCCAGCAGCTCTGACCCCGGTCTAAGCACCGGGGAGCTGTTTTTT
NA,TRBJ2-5,TRBV28,NA,CASSEGGAEQETQYF,TGTGCCAGCAGCGAGGGGGGCGCGGAACAAGAGACCCAGTACTTC
once,TRBJ2-7,TRBV7-2,NA,CASSPVGTPSRYTSYEQYF,TGTGCCAGCAGCCCGGTAGGCACCCCAAGTCGGTACACCTCCTACGAGCAGTACTTC
NA,TRBJ2-5,TRBV9,NA,CASSPHPWGADQETQYF,TGTGCCAGCAGCCCCCACCCCTGGGGAGCGGACCAAGAGACCCAGTACTTC
NA,TRBJ1-2,TRBV4-1,NA,CASSRGSSNYGYTF,TGCGCCAGCAGTCGGGGCTCCTCTAACTATGGCTACACCTTC
NA,TRBJ2-1,TRBV19,TRBD2,CASSPVGTSGRNEQFF,TGTGCCAGTAGCCCCGTCGGGACTAGCGGGAGGAATGAGCAGTTCTTC
NA,TRBJ2-1,TRBV6-4,NA,CASSRDPRNEQFF,TGTGCCAGCAGTAGGGACCCACGCAATGAGCAGTTCTTC
NA,TRBJ2-3,TRBV18,NA,CASSPQGRDTQYF,TGTGCCAGCTCACCACAAGGGCGAGATACGCAGTATTTT
NA,TRBJ2-7,TRBV2,NA,CASSALARVSYEQYF,TGTGCCAGCAGTGCTCTTGCCAGGGTCTCCTACGAGCAGTACTTC
NA,TRBJ2-1,TRBV27,NA,CASRYSGTPYNEQFF,TGTGCCAGCAGATACTCCGGGACTCCATACAATGAGCAGTTCTTC
NA,TRBJ2-3,TRBV29-1,NA,CSADRRDTQYF,TGCAGCGCAGATCGGCGGGATACGCAGTATTTT
NA,TRBJ2-1,TRBV6-5,NA,CASSSRIAPANEQFF,TGTGCCAGCAGTTCCCGGATAGCTCCCGCCAATGAGCAGTTCTTC
few,TRBJ2-3,TRBV5-1,NA,CASSRDFTDTQYF,TGCGCCAGCAGCAGGGACTTCACAGATACGCAGTATTTT
NA,TRBJ2-1,TRBV19,NA,CASSDRRGSYNEQFF,TGTGCCAGTAGCGACCGGAGGGGTTCCTACAATGAGCAGTTCTTC
NA,TRBJ1-2,TRBV25-1,NA,CASSNLTYGYTF,TGTGCCAGCAGTAACTTAACGTATGGCTACACCTTC
NA,TRBJ1-1,TRBV6-1,NA,CASTSLTGGNTEAFF,TGTGCCAGCACCTCGCTGACAGGTGGCAACACTGAAGCTTTCTTT
NA,TRBJ2-7,TRBV30,TRBD1,CAWDRDYEQYF,TGTGCCTGGGACAGGGACTACGAGCAGTACTTC
NA,TRBJ1-6,TRBV28,NA,CASSLFGRGSPLHF,TGTGCCAGCAGTTTATTCGGCAGGGGCTCACCCCTCCACTTT
NA,TRBJ1-5,TRBV5-8,NA,CASSTRGPNQPQHF,TGTGCCAGCAGCACGCGGGGGCCTAATCAGCCCCAGCATTTT
once,TRBJ2-7,TRBV5-1,NA,CASRNEWGGSGAYEQYF,TGCGCCAGCAGAAATGAGTGGGGCGGTAGCGGAGCCTACGAGCAGTACTTC
NA,TRBJ1-1,TRBV4-1,NA,CASSQEPEVSAEAFF,TGCGCCAGCAGCCAAGAACCCGAAGTTTCGGCTGAAGCTTTCTTT
NA,TRBJ2-7,TRBV6-5,NA,CASSYMGKGEQYF,TGTGCCAGCAGTTACATGGGTAAGGGGGAGCAGTACTTC
NA,TRBJ2-1,TRBV5-1,NA,CASSLSGGYNEQFF,TGCGCCAGCAGCCTTAGCGGAGGCTACAATGAGCAGTTCTTC
NA,TRBJ2-2,TRBV2,NA,CASSENTNTGELFF,TGTGCCAGCAGTGAGAACACAAACACCGGGGAGCTGTTTTTT
NA,TRBJ2-1,TRBV9,TRBD2,CASSVGGSGSEYEQFF,TGTGCCAGCAGCGTAGGGGGTAGCGGGAGCGAATATGAGCAGTTCTTC
once,TRBJ1-1,TRBV6-5,NA,CAAKGGPNTEAFF,TGTGCCGCCAAAGGAGGGCCGAACACTGAAGCTTTCTTT
once,TRBJ2-1,TRBV5-1,NA,CASSPRLASTYNEQFF,TGCGCCAGCAGCCCTCGGCTAGCCTCTACCTACAATGAGCAGTTCTTC
NA,TRBJ2-7,TRBV7-2,NA,CASRAEAAEQYF,TGTGCCAGTCGAGCTGAAGCGGCCGAGCAGTACTTC
NA,TRBJ2-1,TRBV2,NA,CASSEALQGSSYNEQFF,TGTGCCAGCAGTGAAGCGCTTCAGGGGAGCTCCTACAATGAGCAGTTCTTC
once,TRBJ1-1,TRBV6-5,NA,CASSWSAGGGEAFF,TGTGCCAGCAGTTGGTCAGCGGGGGGCGGTGAAGCTTTCTTT
once,TRBJ1-4,TRBV15,TRBD1,CATSRGGQGKEKLFF,TGTGCCACCAGCAGGGGGGGACAGGGCAAGGAAAAACTGTTTTTT
NA,TRBJ1-4,TRBV27,NA,CASSFTGTDEKLFF,TGTGCCAGCAGTTTTACGGGGACGGATGAAAAACTGTTTTTT
NA,TRBJ2-1,TRBV19,NA,CASSTSGPYEQFF,TGTGCCAGTAGTACCTCCGGTCCCTATGAGCAGTTCTTC
NA,TRBJ1-6,TRBV20-1,NA,CSGSRGSPLHF,TGCAGTGGATCTCGGGGTTCACCCCTCCACTTT
NA,TRBJ2-2,TRBV6-5,NA,CASSVTGLITGELFF,TGTGCCAGCAGTGTGACCGGGCTAATTACCGGGGAGCTGTTTTTT